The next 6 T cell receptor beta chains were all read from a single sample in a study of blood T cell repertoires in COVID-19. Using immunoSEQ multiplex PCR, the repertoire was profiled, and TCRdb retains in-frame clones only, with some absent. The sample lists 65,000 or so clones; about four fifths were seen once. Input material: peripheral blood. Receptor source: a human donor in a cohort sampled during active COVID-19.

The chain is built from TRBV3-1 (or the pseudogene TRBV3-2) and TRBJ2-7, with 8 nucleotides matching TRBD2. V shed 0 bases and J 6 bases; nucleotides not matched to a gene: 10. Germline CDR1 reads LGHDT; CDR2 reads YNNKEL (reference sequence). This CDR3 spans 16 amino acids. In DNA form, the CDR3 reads TGTGCCAGCAGCCAAGAAGGGAACAGCGGGAGAGGCGAGCAGTACTTC. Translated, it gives CASSQEGNSGRGEQYF.

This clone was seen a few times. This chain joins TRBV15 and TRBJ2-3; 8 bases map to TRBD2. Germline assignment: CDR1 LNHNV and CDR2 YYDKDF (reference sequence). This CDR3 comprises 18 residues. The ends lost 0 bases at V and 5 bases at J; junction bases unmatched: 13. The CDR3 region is CATSRDMSSGNRGDTQYF. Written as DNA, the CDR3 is TGTGCCACCAGCAGAGATATGAGTAGCGGGAATCGCGGAGATACGCAGTATTTT.

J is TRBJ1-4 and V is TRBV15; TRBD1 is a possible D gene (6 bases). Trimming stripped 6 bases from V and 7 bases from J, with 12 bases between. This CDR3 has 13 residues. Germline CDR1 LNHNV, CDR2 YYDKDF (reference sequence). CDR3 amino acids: CATSTGSGEKLFF. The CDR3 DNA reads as TGTGCCACCAGTACAGGGTCAGGTGAAAAACTGTTTTTT.

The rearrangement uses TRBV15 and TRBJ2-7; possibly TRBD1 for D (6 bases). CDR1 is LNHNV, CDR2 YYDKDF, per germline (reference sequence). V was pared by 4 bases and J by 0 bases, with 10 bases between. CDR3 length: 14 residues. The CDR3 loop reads CATSTQDSSYEQYF. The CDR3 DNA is TGTGCCACCAGCACCCAGGACAGCTCCTACGAGCAGTACTTC.

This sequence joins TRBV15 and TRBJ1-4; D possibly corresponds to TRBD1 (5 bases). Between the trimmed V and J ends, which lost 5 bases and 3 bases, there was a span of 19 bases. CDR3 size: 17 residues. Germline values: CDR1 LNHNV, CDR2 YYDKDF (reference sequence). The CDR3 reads CATSVGSGNRANEKLFF. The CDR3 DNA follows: TGTGCCACCAGCGTAGGGTCAGGGAATAGGGCTAATGAAAAACTGTTTTTT.

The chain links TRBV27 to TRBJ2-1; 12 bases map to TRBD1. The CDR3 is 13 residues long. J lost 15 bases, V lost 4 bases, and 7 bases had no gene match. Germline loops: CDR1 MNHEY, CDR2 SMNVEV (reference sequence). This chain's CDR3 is CASSWGTGGSGFF. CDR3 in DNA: TGTGCCAGCAGTTGGGGGACAGGGGGCTCAGGGTTCTTC.